This T cell receptor beta chain was retrieved from a study of cytotoxic CD8 clonotypes in ibrutinib-treated CLL. This clone was observed a few times. J gave up 7 bases and V 6 bases, and 5 bases lay outside the gene matches. Germline loops: CDR1 MNHNY, CDR2 SVGAGI (reference sequence). The CDR3 is made up of 14 amino acids. Assay: immunoSEQ multiplex PCR; the TCRdb copy retains only in-frame clones and omits some. The table includes 300,000 or so clones, 67% detected once. The sample in question was PBMCs, obtained after 36 months of ibrutinib treatment. This chain connects TRBV6-6 to TRBJ1-6, with 8 bases fitting TRBD1. This clonotype originated in a human donor with chronic lymphocytic leukemia. In DNA, the CDR3 is TGTGCCAGCAGCTCCTGGACAGGGAATTCACCCCTCCACTTT. It codes for CASSSWTGNSPLHF.